The following is a T cell receptor beta chain sequence with its context. Its target is unknown. Cells sorted by CD45RO/CCR7/CD25/CD127/CD95/CD27 comprised CD4+ naive, central memory, regulatory and stem cell-like memory cells. This record comes from a study of beta chain features in type 1 diabetes. Study-wide results and caveats: Patients and controls would be equally affected if PCR favored shorter templates.

Expressed TCRB transcripts were sequenced after all isolated RNA was converted to cDNA. Here immunoSEQ multiplex PCR was the method, and the copy in TCRdb shows in-frame clones only, minus some. The sample records roughly 400,000 clones, about 16% being singletons. The CDR3 spans 17 residues. Germline CDR1 reads MGHRA; CDR2 reads YSYEKL. V was clipped by 4 bases and J by 0 bases; unmatched bases: 8. The sample comprised naive CD4+ T cells from blood. The source is a woman younger than 30 in good health. This sequence joins TRBV4-1 and TRBJ2-1, with 8 bases identical to TRBD2. Written as DNA, the CDR3 is TGCGCCAGCAGCCCGAGCGGGGGTAGAACCTCCTACAATGAGCAGTTCTTC. Protein product: CASSPSGGRTSYNEQFF.